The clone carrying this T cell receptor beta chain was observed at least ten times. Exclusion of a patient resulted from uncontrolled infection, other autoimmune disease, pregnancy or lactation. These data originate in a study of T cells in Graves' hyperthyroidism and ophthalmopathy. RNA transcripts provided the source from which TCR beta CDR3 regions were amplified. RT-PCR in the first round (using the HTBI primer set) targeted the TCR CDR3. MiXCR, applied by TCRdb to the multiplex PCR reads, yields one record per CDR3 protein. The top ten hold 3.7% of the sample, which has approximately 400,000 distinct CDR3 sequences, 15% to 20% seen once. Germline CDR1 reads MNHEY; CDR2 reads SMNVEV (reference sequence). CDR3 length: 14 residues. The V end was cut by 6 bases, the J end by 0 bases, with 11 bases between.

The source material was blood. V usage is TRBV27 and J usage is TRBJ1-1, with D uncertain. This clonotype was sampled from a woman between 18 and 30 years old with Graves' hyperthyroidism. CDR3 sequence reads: CASRRDGLNTEAFF. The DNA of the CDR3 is TGTGCCAGCAGACGAGATGGGCTGAACACTGAAGCTTTCTTT.